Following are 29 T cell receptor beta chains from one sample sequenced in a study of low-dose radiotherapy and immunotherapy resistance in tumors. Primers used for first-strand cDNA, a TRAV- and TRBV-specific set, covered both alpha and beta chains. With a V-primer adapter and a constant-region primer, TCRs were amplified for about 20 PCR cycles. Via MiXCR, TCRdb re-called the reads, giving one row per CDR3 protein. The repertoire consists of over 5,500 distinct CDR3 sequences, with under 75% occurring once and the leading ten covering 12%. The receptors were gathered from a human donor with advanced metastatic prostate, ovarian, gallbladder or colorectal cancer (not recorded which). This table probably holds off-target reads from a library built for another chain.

The CDR3: CASSLAEWAEQYF. The CDR3 DNA sequence: TGTGCCAGCAGCTTAGCGGAATGGGCCGAGCAGTACTTC. The chain recombines TRBV7-9 with TRBJ2-7; no reliable D call. This CDR3 is 13 amino acids long. The V end was cut by 0 bases, the J end by 6 bases, with 9 bases between. Germline V CDR1 and CDR2: SEHNR, FQNEAQ (reference sequence).

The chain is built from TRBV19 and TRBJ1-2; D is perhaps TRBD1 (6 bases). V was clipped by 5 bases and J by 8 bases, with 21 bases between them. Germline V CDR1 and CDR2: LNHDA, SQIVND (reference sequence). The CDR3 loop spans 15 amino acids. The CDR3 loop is CASSVEPTGLGGYTF. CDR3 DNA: TGTGCCAGTAGTGTCGAACCAACAGGGTTGGGAGGCTACACCTTC.

CDR3 nucleotides: TGCGCCAGCAGCTTAACAGGGGTTCAATACTCCTACAATGAGCAGTTCTTC. Residues: CASSLTGVQYSYNEQFF. The genes are TRBV5-1 and TRBJ2-1, with 7 positions matching TRBD1. The germline CDR1 and CDR2 sequences are SGHRS and YFSETQ. The CDR3 length is 17 residues. Trimming cost V 2 bases and J 0 bases; bases outside gene matches: 8.

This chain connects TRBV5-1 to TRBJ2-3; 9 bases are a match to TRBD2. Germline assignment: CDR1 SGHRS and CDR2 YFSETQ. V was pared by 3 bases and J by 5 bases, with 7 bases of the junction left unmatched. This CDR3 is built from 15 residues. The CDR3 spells CASSSSSGGRDTQYF. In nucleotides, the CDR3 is TGCGCCAGCAGCTCGAGTAGCGGGGGAAGAGATACGCAGTATTTT.

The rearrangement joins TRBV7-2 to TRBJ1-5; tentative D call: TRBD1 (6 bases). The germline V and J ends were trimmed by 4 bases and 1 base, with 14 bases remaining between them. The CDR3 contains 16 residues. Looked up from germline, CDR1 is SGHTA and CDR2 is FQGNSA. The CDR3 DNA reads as TGTGCCAGCAGCTCATCCACAGGGACGAGCAATCAGCCCCAGCATTTT. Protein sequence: CASSSSTGTSNQPQHF. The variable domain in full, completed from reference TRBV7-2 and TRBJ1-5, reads GAGVSQSPSNKVTEKGKDVELRCDPISGHTALYWYRQSLGQGLEFLIYFQGNSAPDKSGLPSDRFSAERTGGSVSTLTIQRTQQEDSAVYLCASSSSTGTSNQPQHFGDGTRLSIL.

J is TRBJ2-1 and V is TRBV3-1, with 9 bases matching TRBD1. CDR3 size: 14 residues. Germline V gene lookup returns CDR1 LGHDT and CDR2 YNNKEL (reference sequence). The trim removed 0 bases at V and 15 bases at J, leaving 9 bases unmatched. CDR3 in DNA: TGTGCCAGCAGCCAAGATCATTTAGGACAGGGGTTGTTCTTC. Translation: CASSQDHLGQGLFF.

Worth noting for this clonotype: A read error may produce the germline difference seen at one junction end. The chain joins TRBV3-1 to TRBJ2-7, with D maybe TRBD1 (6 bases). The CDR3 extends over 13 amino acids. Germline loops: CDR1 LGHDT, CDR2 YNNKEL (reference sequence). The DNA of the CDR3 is TGTGCCAGCAGGCAAGGGACAAACTACGAGCAGTACTTC. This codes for CASRQGTNYEQYF.

CDR3 coding DNA: TGCGCCAGCAGCCAAGACCCGCCTCCGACAGGGGGCATAGACAATGAGCAGTTCTTC. It encodes CASSQDPPPTGGIDNEQFF. V is TRBV4-1 and J is TRBJ2-1; 10 positions agree with TRBD1. Per the germline V gene, CDR1 is MGHRA and CDR2 is YSYEKL. The CDR3 is made up of 19 amino acids. V lost 0 bases, J lost 5 bases, and 13 bases stayed unmatched.

This CDR3 reads CAITGGLNTGELFF. For the CDR3, the DNA is TGTGCCATCACTGGGGGGTTGAACACCGGGGAGCTGTTTTTT. This chain connects TRBV10-3 to TRBJ2-2; a possible D gene is TRBD2 (6 bases). The CDR3 runs to 14 residues. Germline CDR1 is ENHRY and CDR2 is SYGVKD. V was cut by 7 bases and J by 1 base, with 10 bases left in between.

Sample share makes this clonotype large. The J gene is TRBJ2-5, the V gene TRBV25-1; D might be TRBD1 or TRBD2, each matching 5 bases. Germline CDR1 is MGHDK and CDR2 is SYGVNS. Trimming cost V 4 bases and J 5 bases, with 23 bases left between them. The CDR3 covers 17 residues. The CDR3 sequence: CASSVPSGTVDRETQYF. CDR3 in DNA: TGTGCCAGCAGTGTGCCGTCCGGGACGGTGGATCGGGAGACCCAGTACTTC.

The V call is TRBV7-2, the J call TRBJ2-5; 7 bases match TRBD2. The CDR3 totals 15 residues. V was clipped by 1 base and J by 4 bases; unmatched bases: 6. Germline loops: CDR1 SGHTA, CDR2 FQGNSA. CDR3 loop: CASSLVKGRGETQYF. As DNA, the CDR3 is TGTGCCAGCAGCTTAGTCAAAGGGAGGGGAGAGACCCAGTACTTC. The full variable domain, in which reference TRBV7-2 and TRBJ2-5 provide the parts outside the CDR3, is GAGVSQSPSNKVTEKGKDVELRCDPISGHTALYWYRQSLGQGLEFLIYFQGNSAPDKSGLPSDRFSAERTGGSVSTLTIQRTQQEDSAVYLCASSLVKGRGETQYFGPGTRLLVL.

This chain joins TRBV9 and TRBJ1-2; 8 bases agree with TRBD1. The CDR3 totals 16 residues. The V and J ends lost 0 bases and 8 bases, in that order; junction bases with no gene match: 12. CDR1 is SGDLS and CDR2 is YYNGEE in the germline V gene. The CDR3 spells CASSVAAQGAPWGYTF. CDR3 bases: TGTGCCAGCAGCGTAGCCGCGCAGGGGGCTCCTTGGGGCTACACCTTC. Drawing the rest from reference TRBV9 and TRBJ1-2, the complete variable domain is DSGVTQTPKHLITATGQRVTLRCSPRSGDLSVYWYQQSLDQGLQFLIQYYNGEERAKGNILERFSAQQFPDLHSELNLSSLELGDSALYFCASSVAAQGAPWGYTFGSGTRLTVV.

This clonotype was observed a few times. CDR3 bases: TGTGCCAGCAGTTTAAGGGTACGAAAAGAGACCCAGTACTTC. Translated, it gives CASSLRVRKETQYF. V and J are TRBV28 and TRBJ2-5; D not certain. The germline V gene encodes CDR1 MDHEN and CDR2 SYDVKM. Trimming removed 2 bases from V and 3 bases from J, with 10 bases in between. The CDR3 sequence is 14 residues long. Full variable domain (outside the CDR3, taken from reference TRBV28 and TRBJ2-5): DVKVTQSSRYLVKRTGEKVFLECVQDMDHENMFWYRQDPGLGLRLIYFSYDVKMKEKGDIPEGYSVSREKKERFSLILESASTNQTSMYLCASSLRVRKETQYFGPGTRLLVL.

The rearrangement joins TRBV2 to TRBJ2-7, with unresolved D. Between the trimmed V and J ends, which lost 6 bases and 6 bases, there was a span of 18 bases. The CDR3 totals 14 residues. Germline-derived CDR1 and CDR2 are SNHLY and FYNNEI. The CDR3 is CASRALTARFEQYF. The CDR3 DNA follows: TGTGCCAGCAGAGCCCTGACTGCCCGATTCGAGCAGTACTTC.

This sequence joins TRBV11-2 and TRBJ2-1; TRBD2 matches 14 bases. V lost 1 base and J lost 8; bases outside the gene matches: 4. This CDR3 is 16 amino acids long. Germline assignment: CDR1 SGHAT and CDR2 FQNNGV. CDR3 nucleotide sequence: TGTGCCAGCAGCTTAGGGGGACTAGCGGGAGTATATGAGCAGTTCTTC. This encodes CASSLGGLAGVYEQFF.

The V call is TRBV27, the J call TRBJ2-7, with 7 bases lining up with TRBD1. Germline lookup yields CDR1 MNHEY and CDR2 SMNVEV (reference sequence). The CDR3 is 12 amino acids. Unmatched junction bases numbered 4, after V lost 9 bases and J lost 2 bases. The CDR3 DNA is TGTGCCAGTAGGGGGCAGGCCTACGAGCAGTACTTC. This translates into CASRGQAYEQYF.

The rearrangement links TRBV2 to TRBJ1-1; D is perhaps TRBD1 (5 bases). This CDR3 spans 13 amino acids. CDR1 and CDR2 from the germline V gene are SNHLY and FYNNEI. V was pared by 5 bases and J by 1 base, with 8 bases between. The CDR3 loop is CASSIDRNTEAFF. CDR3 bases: TGTGCCAGCAGTATAGACAGGAACACTGAAGCTTTCTTT.

The CDR3: CASTAGQGRSTEAFF. The CDR3 nucleotides read TGTGCCAGCACCGCGGGCCAGGGGAGGAGTACTGAAGCTTTCTTT. This chain connects TRBV2 to TRBJ1-1; a weak D match, TRBD1 (6 bases). The V gene lost 7 bases and the J gene lost 5 bases, with 20 bases spanning the gap. The CDR3 has 15 residues. Germline assignment: CDR1 SNHLY and CDR2 FYNNEI.

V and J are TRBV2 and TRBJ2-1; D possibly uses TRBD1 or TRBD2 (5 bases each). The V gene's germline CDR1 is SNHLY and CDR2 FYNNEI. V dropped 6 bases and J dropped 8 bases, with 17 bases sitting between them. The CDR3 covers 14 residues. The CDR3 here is CASRGTSPGDEQFF. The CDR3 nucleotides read TGTGCCAGCAGGGGGACCTCCCCGGGCGATGAGCAGTTCTTC. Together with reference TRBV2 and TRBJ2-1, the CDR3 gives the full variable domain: EPEVTQTPSHQVTQMGQEVILRCVPISNHLYFYWYRQILGQKVEFLVSFYNNEISEKSEIFDDQFSVERPDGSNFTLKIRSTKLEDSAMYFCASRGTSPGDEQFFGPGTRLTVL.

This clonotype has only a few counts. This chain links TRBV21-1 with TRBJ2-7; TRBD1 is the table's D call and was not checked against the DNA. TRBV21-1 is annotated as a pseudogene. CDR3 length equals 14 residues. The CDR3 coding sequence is TGTGCCAGCATGCCCGGGATTGCACCCTACGAGCAGTACTTC. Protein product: CASMPGIAPYEQYF.

The CDR3 is CASSLETYEQYF. CDR3 in DNA: TGTGCCAGCAGCTTAGAGACTTACGAGCAGTACTTC. The chain employs TRBV7-2 and TRBJ2-7; D not certain. The CDR3 runs 12 residues. Germline V lookup: CDR1 SGHTA, CDR2 FQGNSA. Between the trimmed V and J ends, which lost 1 base and 4 bases, there was a span of 5 bases.

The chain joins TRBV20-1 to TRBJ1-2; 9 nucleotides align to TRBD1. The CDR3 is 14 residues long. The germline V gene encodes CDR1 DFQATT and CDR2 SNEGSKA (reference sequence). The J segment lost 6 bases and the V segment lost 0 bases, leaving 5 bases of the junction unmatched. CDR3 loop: CSARDGTGPNGYTF. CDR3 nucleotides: TGCAGTGCTAGAGATGGGACAGGGCCCAATGGCTACACCTTC.

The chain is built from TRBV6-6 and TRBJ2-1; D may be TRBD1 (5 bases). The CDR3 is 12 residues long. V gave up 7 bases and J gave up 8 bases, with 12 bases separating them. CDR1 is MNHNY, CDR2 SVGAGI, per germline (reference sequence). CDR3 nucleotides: TGTGCCAGCACCATTGGGGCCCATGAGCAGTTCTTC. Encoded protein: CASTIGAHEQFF.

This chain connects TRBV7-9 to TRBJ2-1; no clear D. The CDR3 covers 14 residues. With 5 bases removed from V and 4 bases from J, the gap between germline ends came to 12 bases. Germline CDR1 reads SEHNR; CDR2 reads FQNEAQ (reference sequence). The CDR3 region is CASSPGTRYNEQFF. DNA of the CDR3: TGTGCCAGCAGCCCCGGAACACGTTACAATGAGCAGTTCTTC.

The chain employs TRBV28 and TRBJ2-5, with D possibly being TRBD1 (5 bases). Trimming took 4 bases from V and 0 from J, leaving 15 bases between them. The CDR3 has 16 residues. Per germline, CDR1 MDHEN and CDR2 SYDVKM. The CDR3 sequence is CASSSLSDRNQETQYF. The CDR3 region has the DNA TGTGCCAGCAGTTCCCTTTCTGACAGAAACCAAGAGACCCAGTACTTC.

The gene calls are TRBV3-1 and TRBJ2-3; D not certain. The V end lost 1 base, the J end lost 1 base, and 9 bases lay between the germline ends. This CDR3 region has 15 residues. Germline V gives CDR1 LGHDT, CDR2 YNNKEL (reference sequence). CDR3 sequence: CASSQALPGTDTQYF. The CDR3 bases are TGTGCCAGCAGCCAAGCACTCCCAGGCACAGATACGCAGTATTTT.

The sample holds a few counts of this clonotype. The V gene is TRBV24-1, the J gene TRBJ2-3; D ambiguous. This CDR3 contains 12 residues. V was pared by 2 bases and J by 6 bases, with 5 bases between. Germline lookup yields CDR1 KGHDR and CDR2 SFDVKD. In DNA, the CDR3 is TGTGCCACCAGTGATTATACGGATACGCAGTATTTT. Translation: CATSDYTDTQYF.

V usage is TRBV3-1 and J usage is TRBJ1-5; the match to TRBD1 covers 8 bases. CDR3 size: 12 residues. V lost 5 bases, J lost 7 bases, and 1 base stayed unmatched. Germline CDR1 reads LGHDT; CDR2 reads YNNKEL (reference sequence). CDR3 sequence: CASSTGGQPQHF. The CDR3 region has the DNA TGTGCCAGCAGCACAGGGGGACAGCCCCAGCATTTT.

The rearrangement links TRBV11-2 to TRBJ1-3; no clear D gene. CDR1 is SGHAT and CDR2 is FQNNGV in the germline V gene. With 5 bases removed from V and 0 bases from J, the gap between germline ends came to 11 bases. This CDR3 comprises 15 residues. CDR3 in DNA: TGTGCCAGCAGCACAGTGGCCTTCTCTGGAAACACCATATATTTT. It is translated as CASSTVAFSGNTIYF. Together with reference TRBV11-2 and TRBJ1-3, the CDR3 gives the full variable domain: EAGVAQSPRYKIIEKRQSVAFWCNPISGHATLYWYQQILGQGPKLLIQFQNNGVVDDSQLPKDRFSAERLKGVDSTLKIQPAKLEDSAVYLCASSTVAFSGNTIYFGEGSWLTVV.